The present T cell receptor beta chain was sequenced within a study of T cell repertoires in cytomegalovirus infection. Study in general: An indication of both CMV infection and matching HLA type came from public TCR beta signatures.

The CDR3 extends over 16 amino acids. In germline, CDR1 is LNHNV, CDR2 YYDKDF (reference sequence). Trimming took 2 bases from V and 1 from J; bases not matched to a gene: 5. MiXCR, applied by TCRdb to the reads, yields one record per CDR3 protein. The sample carries a few hundred thousand distinct CDR3 sequences, 42% recorded once. This clonotype occurred a few times. What it binds is not known. The J gene is TRBJ2-7, the V gene TRBV15, with 10 bases lining up with TRBD2. The sequence came from a human donor in good health (CMV status not recorded). Some clones in this sample may be carry-over from other donors' samples. This specimen was cultured PBMCs, taken from culture after CMV antigen stimulation. The CDR3 region is CATSRLSGRSSYEQYF. As DNA, the CDR3 is TGTGCCACCAGCAGACTTAGCGGGAGGAGTTCCTACGAGCAGTACTTC.